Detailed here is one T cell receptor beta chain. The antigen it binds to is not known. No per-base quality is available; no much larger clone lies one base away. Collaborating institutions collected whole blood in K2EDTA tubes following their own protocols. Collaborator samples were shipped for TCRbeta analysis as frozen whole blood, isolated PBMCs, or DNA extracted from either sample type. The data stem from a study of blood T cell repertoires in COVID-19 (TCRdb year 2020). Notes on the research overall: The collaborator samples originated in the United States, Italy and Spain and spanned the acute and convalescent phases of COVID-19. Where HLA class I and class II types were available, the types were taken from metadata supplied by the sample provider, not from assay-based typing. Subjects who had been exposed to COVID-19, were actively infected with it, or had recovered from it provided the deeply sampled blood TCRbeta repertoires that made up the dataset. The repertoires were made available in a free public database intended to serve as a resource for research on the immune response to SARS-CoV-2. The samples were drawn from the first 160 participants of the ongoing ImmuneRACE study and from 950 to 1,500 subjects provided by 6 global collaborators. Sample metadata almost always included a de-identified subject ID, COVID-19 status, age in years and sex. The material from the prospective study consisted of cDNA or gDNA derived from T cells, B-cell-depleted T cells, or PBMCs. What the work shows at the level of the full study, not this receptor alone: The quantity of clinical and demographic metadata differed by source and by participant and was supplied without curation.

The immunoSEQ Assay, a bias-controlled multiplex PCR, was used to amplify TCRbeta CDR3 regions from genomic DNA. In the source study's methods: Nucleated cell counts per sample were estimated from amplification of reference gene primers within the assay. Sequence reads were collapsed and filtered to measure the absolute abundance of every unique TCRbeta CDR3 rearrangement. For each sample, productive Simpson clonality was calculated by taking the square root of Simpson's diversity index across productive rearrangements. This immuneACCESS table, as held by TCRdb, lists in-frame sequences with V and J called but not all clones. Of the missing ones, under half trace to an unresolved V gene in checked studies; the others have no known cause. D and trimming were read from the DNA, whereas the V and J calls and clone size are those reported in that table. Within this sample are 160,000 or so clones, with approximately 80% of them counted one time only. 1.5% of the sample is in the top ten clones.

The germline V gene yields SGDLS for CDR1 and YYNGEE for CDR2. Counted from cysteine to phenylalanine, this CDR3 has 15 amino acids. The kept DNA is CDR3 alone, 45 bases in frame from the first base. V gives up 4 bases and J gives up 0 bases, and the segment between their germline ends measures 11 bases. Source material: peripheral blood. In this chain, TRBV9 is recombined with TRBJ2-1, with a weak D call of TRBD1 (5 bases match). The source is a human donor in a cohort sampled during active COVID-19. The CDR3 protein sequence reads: CASSPRQSSYNEQFF. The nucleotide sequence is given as TGTGCCAGCAGCCCTCGACAGAGCTCCTACAATGAGCAGTTCTTC.